This TCR beta chain was captured in a study of blood T cell repertoires in COVID-19. Whole-study context: Specimens from acute and convalescent COVID-19 originated in the United States, Italy and Spain. In each case, the material was cDNA or gDNA derived from T cells, B-cell-depleted T cells, or PBMCs.

The CDR3 is made up of 16 amino acids. The germline V gene encodes CDR1 SGHRS and CDR2 YFSETQ. The germline V and J ends were trimmed by 3 bases and 2 bases, with 14 bases remaining between them. The data were produced by immunoSEQ multiplex PCR, yet TCRdb's version contains in-frame clones alone and is incomplete. Of about 150,000 clones listed, approximately 79% are singletons. The sequencing input was peripheral blood. The TCR sequence derives from a man aged 50 to 59 with active or convalescent COVID-19. The J gene is TRBJ2-2, the V gene TRBV5-1; TRBD1 might be the D (5 bases). CDR3 region: CASSSRPDTNTGELFF. DNA for the CDR3: TGCGCCAGCAGCTCCCGCCCGGACACTAACACCGGGGAGCTGTTTTTT.